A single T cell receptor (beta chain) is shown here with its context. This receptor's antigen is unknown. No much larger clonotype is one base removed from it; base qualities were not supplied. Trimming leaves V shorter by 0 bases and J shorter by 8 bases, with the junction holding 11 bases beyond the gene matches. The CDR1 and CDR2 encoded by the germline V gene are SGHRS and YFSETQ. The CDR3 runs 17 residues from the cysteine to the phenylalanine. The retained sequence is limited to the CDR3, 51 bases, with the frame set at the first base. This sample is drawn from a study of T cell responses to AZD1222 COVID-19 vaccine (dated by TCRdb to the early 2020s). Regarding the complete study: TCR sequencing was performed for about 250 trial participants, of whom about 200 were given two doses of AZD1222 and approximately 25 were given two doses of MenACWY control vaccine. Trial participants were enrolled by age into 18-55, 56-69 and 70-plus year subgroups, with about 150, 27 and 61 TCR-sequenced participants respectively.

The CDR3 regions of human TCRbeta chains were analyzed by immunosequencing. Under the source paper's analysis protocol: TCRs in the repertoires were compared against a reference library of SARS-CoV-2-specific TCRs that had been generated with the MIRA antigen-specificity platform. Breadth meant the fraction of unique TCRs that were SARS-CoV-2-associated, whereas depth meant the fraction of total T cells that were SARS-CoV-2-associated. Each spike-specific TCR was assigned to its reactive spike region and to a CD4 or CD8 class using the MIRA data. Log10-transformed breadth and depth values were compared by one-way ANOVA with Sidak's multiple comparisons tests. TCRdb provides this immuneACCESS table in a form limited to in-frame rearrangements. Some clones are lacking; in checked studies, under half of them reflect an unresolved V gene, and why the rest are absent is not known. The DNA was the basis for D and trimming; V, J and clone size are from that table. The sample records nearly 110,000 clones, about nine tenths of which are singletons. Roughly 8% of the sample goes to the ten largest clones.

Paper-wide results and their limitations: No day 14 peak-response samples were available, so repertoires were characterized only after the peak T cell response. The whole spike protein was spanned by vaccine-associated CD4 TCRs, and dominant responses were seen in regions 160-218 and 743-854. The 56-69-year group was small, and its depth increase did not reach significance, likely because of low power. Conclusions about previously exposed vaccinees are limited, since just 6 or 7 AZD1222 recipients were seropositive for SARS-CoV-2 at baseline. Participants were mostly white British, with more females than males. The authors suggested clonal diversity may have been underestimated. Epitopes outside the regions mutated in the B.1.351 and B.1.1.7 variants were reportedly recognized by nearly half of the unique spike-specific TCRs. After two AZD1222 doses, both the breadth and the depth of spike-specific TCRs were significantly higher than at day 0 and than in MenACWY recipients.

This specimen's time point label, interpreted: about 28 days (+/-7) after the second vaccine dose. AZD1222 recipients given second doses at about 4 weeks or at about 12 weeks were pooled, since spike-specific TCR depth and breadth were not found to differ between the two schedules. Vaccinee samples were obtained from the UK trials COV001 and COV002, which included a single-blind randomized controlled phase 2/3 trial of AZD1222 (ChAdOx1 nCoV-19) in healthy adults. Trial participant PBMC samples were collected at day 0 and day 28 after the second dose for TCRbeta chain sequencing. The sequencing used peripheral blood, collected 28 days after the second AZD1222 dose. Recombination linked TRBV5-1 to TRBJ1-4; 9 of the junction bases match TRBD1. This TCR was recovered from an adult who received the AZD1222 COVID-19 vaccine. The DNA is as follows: TGCGCCAGCAGCTTGGGGGCAACCGGGACAGGGCGGGAAAAACTGTTTTTT. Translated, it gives CASSLGATGTGREKLFF.